The sequence of this TCR beta chain was determined in a study of shared clonotypes between healthy human individuals. For the study at large: Used for every donor were three CD4 naive, three CD4 memory, two CD8 naive and one CD8 memory plate. Overall study results and limits: The four-donor shared clonotypes exceeded non-shared clonotypes in generation probability, with non-shared ones scoring lower.

On this clone itself: Its antigen is unknown.

Produced via immunoSEQ multiplex PCR; TCRdb's table is partial and in-frame only. Altogether some 1.4 million clones are present, around 95% being singletons, with the ten largest covering 1.2%. CDR3 length equals 12 residues. Germline lookup yields CDR1 SQVTM and CDR2 ANQGSEA. The V gene lost 7 bases and the J gene lost 1 base, with 11 bases spanning the gap. The TCR comes from a man aged 25 to 40 in good health. The rearrangement links TRBV29-1 to TRBJ2-7; a weak D match, TRBD2 (5 bases). The sample was naive CD4+ T cells sorted from blood. Subset given: CD45RA+ positively selected. In nucleotides, the CDR3 is TGCAGCGGGGGAGATGGATCCTACGAGCAGTACTTC. It encodes CSGGDGSYEQYF.